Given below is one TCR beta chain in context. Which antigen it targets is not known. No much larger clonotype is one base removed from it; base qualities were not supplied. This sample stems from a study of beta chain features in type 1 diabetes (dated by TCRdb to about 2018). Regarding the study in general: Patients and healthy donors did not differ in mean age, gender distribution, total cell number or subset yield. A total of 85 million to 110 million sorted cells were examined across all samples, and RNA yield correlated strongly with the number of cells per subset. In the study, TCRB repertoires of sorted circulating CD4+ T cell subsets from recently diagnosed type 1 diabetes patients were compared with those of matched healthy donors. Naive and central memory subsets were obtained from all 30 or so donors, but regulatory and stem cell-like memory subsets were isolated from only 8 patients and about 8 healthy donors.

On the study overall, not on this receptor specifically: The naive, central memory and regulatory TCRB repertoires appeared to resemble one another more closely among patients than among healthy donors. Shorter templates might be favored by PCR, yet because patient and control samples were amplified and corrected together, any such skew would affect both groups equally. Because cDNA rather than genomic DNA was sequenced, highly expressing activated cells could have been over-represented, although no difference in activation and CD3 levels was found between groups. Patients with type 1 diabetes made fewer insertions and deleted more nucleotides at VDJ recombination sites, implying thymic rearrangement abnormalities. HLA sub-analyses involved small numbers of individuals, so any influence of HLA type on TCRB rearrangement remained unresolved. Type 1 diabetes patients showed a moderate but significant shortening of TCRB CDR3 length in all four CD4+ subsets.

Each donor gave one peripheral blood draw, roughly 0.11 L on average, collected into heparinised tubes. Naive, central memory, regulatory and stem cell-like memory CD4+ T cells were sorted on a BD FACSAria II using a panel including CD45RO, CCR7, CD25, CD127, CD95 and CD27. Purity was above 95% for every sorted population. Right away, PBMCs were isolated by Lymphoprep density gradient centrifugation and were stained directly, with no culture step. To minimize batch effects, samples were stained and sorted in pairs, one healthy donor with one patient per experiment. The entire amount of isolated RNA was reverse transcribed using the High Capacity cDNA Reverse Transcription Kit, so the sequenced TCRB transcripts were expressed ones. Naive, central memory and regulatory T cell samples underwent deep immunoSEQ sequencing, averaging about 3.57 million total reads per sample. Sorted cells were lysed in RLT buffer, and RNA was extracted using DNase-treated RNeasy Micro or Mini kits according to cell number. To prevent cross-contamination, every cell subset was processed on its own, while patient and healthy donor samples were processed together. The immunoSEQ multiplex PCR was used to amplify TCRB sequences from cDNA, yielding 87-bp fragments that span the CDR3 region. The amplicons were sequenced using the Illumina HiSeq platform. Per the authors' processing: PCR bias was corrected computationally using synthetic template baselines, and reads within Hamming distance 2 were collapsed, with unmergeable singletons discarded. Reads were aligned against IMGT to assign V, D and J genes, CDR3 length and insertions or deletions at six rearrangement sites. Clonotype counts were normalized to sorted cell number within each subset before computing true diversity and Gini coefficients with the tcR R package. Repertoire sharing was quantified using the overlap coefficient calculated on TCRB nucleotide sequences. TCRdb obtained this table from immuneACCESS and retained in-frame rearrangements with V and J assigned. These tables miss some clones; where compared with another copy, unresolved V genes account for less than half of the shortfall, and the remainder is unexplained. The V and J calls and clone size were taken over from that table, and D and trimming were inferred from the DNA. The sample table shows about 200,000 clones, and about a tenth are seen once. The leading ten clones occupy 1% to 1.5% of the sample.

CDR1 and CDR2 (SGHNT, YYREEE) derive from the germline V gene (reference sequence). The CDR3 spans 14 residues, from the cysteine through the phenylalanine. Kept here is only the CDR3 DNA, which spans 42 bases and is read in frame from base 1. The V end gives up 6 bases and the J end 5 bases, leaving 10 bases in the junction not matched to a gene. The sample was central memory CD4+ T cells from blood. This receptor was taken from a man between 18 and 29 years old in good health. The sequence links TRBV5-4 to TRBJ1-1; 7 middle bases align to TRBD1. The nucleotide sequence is TGTGCCAGCAAAGGAACAGGGGAACGGACTGAAGCTTTCTTT. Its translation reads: CASKGTGERTEAFF.